This TCR beta chain came from a study of regulatory T cells in long-lasting Graves disease. Whole-study results and caveats: TRBV28 was favored in persistent disease, as were TRBJ1-2 and TRBJ2-5. Shared public clonotypes totalled some 2,500 in persistent patients, compared with approximately 970 in new patients.

There are 14 residues in the CDR3. From germline, CDR1 is GTSNPN and CDR2 SVGIG (reference sequence). Points on this clonotype: Its target is not known. A read error may produce the germline difference seen at one junction end.

To make TCR beta libraries, researchers used iRepertoire HTBI primers and Arm-PCR of CDR3 regions. MiXCR, run by TCRdb on the multiplex PCR reads, gives a single entry per CDR3 protein. The top ten clones hold roughly 9.7% of a sample with around 500,000 distinct CDR3 sequences, approximately 13% of them seen once. Time point here: newly diagnosed GD, antithyroid drugs for less than 3 months. PBMC RNA served as the TCR library source. The data were also submitted as part of a second study, on T cells in Graves' hyperthyroidism and ophthalmopathy. In that study: The TCR CDR3 was amplified in a first-round RT-PCR using the HTBI primer set.

The receptor was derived from a man under 40 with Graves disease. The gene calls are TRBV30 and TRBJ2-1; D could derive from TRBD1 or TRBD2 (6 bases each). This specimen was peripheral blood mononuclear cells (PBMCs), taken at new diagnosis, from a patient treated with antithyroid drugs. The CDR3 DNA reads as TGTGCCTGGACGTGGGGGGCCCCTTACAATAAGCAGTTCTTC. Amino acid sequence: CAWTWGAPYNKQFF.